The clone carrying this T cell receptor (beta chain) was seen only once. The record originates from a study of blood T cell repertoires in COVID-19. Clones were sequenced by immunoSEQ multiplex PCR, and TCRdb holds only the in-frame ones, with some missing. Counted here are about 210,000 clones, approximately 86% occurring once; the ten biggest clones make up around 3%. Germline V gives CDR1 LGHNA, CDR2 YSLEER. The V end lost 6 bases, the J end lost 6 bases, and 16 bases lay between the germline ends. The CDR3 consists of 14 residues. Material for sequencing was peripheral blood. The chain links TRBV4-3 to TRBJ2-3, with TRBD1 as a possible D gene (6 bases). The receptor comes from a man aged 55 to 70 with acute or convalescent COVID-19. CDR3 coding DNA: TGCGCCAGCAGTCCCGGGACACCTAGGGATACGCAGTATTTT. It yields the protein CASSPGTPRDTQYF.